Listed here are 25 T cell receptor beta chains from one sample, sequenced in a study of cytomegalovirus exposure and HLA in healthy donors. The PCR ran on 60 Vbeta and 13 Jbeta primers. Sequenced by immunoSEQ multiplex PCR; TCRdb stores in-frame clones only, minus some. The table lists 110,000 to 150,000 clones, roughly 76% of them singletons. Sequencing was done on a sample of PBMCs. All receptors derive from a female donor in good health and CMV-seronegative.

This chain joins TRBV19 and TRBJ2-7; D unclear. Between the trimmed V and J ends, which lost 3 bases and 6 bases, there was a span of 12 bases. Germline-derived CDR1 and CDR2 are LNHDA and SQIVND (reference sequence). This CDR3 spans 13 amino acids. CDR3: CASSISVGREQYF. DNA of the CDR3: TGTGCCAGTAGTATTTCGGTTGGTCGCGAGCAGTACTTC.

This clone was picked up a small number of times. The chain links TRBV5-1 to TRBJ2-7; D possibly corresponds to TRBD2 (6 bases). This CDR3 is 12 amino acids long. The V and J ends lost 6 bases and 6 bases respectively, with 13 bases between them. Germline V lookup: CDR1 SGHRS, CDR2 YFSETQ. CDR3 protein: CASTAEGSEQYF. CDR3 sequence (DNA): TGCGCCAGCACCGCGGAGGGTAGCGAGCAGTACTTC.

The chain employs TRBV6-5 and TRBJ2-7; the match to TRBD2 covers 7 bases. Losses at the gene ends were 3 bases for V and 6 bases for J; bases not matched to a gene: 8. Germline CDR1 and CDR2: MNHEY and SVGAGI. CDR3 size: 14 residues. The CDR3 protein is CASSYGSGMSEQYF. The CDR3 nucleotides are TGTGCCAGCAGTTATGGAAGCGGGATGTCCGAGCAGTACTTC.

V and J are TRBV29-1 and TRBJ2-2; TRBD1 agrees at 9 bases. Germline V lookup: CDR1 SQVTM, CDR2 ANQGSEA. CDR3 length: 14 amino acids. With V trimmed by 7 bases and J by 3 bases, 6 bases remained unmatched. CDR3 DNA: TGCAGCGCCACGGGACAGGGTGACACCGGGGAGCTGTTTTTT. The encoded protein is CSATGQGDTGELFF.

The chain uses TRBV5-1 and TRBJ1-5, with 7 bases lining up with TRBD1. With 0 bases clipped from V and 2 bases from J, the junction kept 2 bases outside the gene matches. The CDR3 has 15 amino acids. The V gene's germline CDR1 is SGHRS and CDR2 YFSETQ. The DNA for the CDR3 is TGCGCCAGCAGCTTGGACGGACAGGGCAATCAGCCCCAGCATTTT. Protein: CASSLDGQGNQPQHF.

The chain uses TRBV7-6 and TRBJ2-7, with D possibly being TRBD1 (6 bases). Between the trimmed V and J ends, which lost 3 bases and 2 bases, there was a span of 14 bases. The CDR3 has 15 residues. Germline CDR1 is SGHVS and CDR2 is FNYEAQ. The CDR3: CASSLQGLATYEQYF. The CDR3, as DNA: TGTGCCAGCAGCTTGCAGGGGCTTGCGACCTACGAGCAGTACTTC.

The CDR3 protein is CASSRRGEQYF. The CDR3, as DNA: TGTGCCAGCAGCCGGAGGGGCGAGCAGTACTTC. The chain has TRBV11-2 and TRBJ2-7, with TRBD2 as a possible D gene (6 bases). Germline V gives CDR1 SGHAT, CDR2 FQNNGV. CDR3 length equals 11 residues. Trimming removed 5 bases from V and 6 bases from J, with 8 bases in between.

This rearrangement joins TRBV19 to TRBJ2-1; TRBD1 matches 7 bases. Trimming at V came to 3 bases and at J to 3 bases, leaving 5 bases not matched to a gene. Germline assignment: CDR1 LNHDA and CDR2 SQIVND (reference sequence). This CDR3 comprises 15 residues. DNA of the CDR3: TGTGCCAGTAGTATGGGGGACAGATTCTACAATGAGCAGTTCTTC. Translating gives CASSMGDRFYNEQFF.

The chain recombines TRBV5-1 with TRBJ2-1; 9 positions match TRBD2. Germline V lookup: CDR1 SGHRS, CDR2 YFSETQ. Trimming took 1 base from V and 4 from J; bases not matched to a gene: 3. The CDR3 extends over 15 amino acids. CDR3 nucleotides: TGCGCCAGCAGCTTGTTCAGCGGGGGGTACAATGAGCAGTTCTTC. It translates to CASSLFSGGYNEQFF.

Only a few counts were recorded for this clone. The rearrangement links TRBV5-1 to TRBJ1-1; a weak D match, TRBD1 (5 bases). CDR3 size: 15 residues. From germline, CDR1 is SGHRS and CDR2 YFSETQ. Trimming took 0 bases from V and 11 from J, leaving 20 bases between them. The CDR3 region has the DNA TGCGCCAGCAGCTTGGACGGTGCGGAACAGGCAGGGGCTTTCTTT. Its translation is CASSLDGAEQAGAFF. Using reference TRBV5-1 and TRBJ1-1 for the parts outside the CDR3, the full variable domain is KAGVTQTPRYLIKTRGQQVTLSCSPISGHRSVSWYQQTPGQGLQFLFEYFSETQRNKGNFPGRFSGRQFSNSRSEMNVSTLELGDSALYLCASSLDGAEQAGAFFGQGTRLTVV.

As for this clone: A read error is likely, as this CDR3 ends without the conserved phenylalanine or tryptophan. This chain uses TRBV27 with TRBJ1-2, with a weak D call TRBD1 (5 bases). The germline V gene encodes CDR1 MNHEY and CDR2 SMNVEV (reference sequence). The CDR3 spans 12 residues. Trimming took off 6 bases at V and 4 bases at J, with 9 bases between the two ends. CDR3 in amino acids: CASRCGAYGYTI. DNA of the CDR3: TGTGCCAGCAGGTGTGGGGCCTATGGCTACACCATC.

This chain connects TRBV5-1 to TRBJ2-1; 11 positions match TRBD2. This CDR3 contains 18 residues. V lost 0 bases, J lost 3 bases, and 8 bases stayed unmatched. The V gene's germline CDR1 is SGHRS and CDR2 YFSETQ. DNA for the CDR3: TGCGCCAGCAGCTTGGATCCCGGGACTAGCGGCAACTACAATGAGCAGTTCTTC. It is translated as CASSLDPGTSGNYNEQFF.

V gene TRBV7-2 combines with J gene TRBJ2-1; 12 bases align to TRBD2. Germline values: CDR1 SGHTA, CDR2 FQGNSA. This CDR3 contains 16 residues. V was pared by 4 bases and J by 4 bases, with 5 bases of the junction left unmatched. The CDR3 region has the DNA TGTGCCAGCAGCTCTGAACTAGCGGGAGGTTACAATGAGCAGTTCTTC. It is translated as CASSSELAGGYNEQFF.

This clone was detected a few times. The J gene is TRBJ1-5, the V gene TRBV5-8; no clear D gene. The germline gives CDR1 SGHTS, CDR2 YDEGEE. The CDR3 length is 15 residues. V was cut by 0 bases and J by 7 bases, with 14 bases left in between. CDR3 protein: CASSLEGRVIQPQHF. CDR3 DNA sequence: TGTGCCAGCAGCTTGGAAGGGAGGGTCATACAGCCCCAGCATTTT.

CDR3 nucleotide sequence: TGTGCCAGCAGTGAATTTCAAGGCAGGGGGTTAAATCAGCCCCAGCATTTT. It encodes CASSEFQGRGLNQPQHF. This chain joins TRBV2 and TRBJ1-5, with 7 bases fitting TRBD1. Trimming took 2 bases from V and 4 from J; bases not matched to a gene: 11. There are 17 residues in the CDR3. The germline CDR1 and CDR2 sequences are SNHLY and FYNNEI.

The chain carries TRBV18 and TRBJ1-6, with 10 bases lining up with TRBD1. The CDR3 contains 15 residues. Germline CDR1 and CDR2: KGHSH and LQKENI. V was pared by 6 bases and J by 10 bases, with 9 bases of the junction left unmatched. The CDR3 DNA is TGTGCCAGCTCCTCCGGGACAGGGGTTAAATCACCCCTCCACTTT. As protein: CASSSGTGVKSPLHF.

This chain uses TRBV7-9 with TRBJ1-2, with 7 bases identical to TRBD1. The CDR3 runs to 16 residues. Germline CDR1 reads SEHNR; CDR2 reads FQNEAQ (reference sequence). V gave up 7 bases and J gave up 7 bases; unmatched junction bases: 18. The CDR3 DNA follows: TGTGCCAGCACCTCCTCCCCTTTTGGGACAGCTGCTGGCTACACCTTC. Its protein is CASTSSPFGTAAGYTF.

The chain uses TRBV7-7 and TRBJ1-4; D is possibly TRBD1 (5 bases). This CDR3 region has 15 residues. Trimming shortened V by 5 bases and J by 7 bases, and 17 bases separated the two germline ends. Per germline, CDR1 SSHAT and CDR2 FNYEAQ (reference sequence). The CDR3 protein is CASSLGYGGGEKLFF. The CDR3 nucleotides read TGTGCCAGCAGCCTCGGATACGGGGGTGGTGAAAAACTGTTTTTT.

The chain joins TRBV4-2 to TRBJ2-3; D gene ambiguous. V lost 0 bases to trimming and J lost 2 bases, with 9 bases between them. Germline CDR1 is LGHNA and CDR2 is YNFKEQ. The CDR3 spans 15 residues. CDR3 coding DNA: TGTGCCAGCAGCCAAGAAAAGCGTAACACAGATACGCAGTATTTT. Protein sequence: CASSQEKRNTDTQYF.

On this clone itself: Germline is not matched at one junction end, which may reflect a read error. The genes are TRBV7-9 and TRBJ2-7, with TRBD2 matching over 9 bases. Germline CDR1 SEHNR, CDR2 FQNEAQ (reference sequence). CDR3 length: 17 amino acids. The CDR3 DNA reads as TGTTCCAGCAGCTTAGCGGGGGCCGGGACTAGTTCCTACGAGCAGTACTTC. Encoded protein: CSSSLAGAGTSSYEQYF.

The chain couples TRBV10-2 to TRBJ2-1; perhaps TRBD1 as D (5 bases). Germline loops: CDR1 WSHSY, CDR2 SAAADI. V was shortened by 1 base and J by 2 bases, with 6 bases between the two germline ends. The CDR3 sequence is 14 residues long. The CDR3 DNA reads as TGCGCCAGCAGTGAGTGGGGCACCTACAATGAGCAGTTCTTC. It is translated as CASSEWGTYNEQFF.

V and J are TRBV29-1 and TRBJ1-5; 8 bases map to TRBD1. The CDR3 is made up of 14 amino acids. Germline values: CDR1 SQVTM, CDR2 ANQGSEA. The V and J ends lost 4 bases and 2 bases, in that order; junction bases with no gene match: 4. CDR3 coding DNA: TGCAGCGTTGTCGGACAGGGAGGCAATCAGCCCCAGCATTTT. Translating gives CSVVGQGGNQPQHF.

The chain couples TRBV7-2 to TRBJ2-7, with 10 bases identical to TRBD1. The V gene end was trimmed by 0 bases and the J gene end by 4 bases; junction bases not matched to a gene: 6. Germline values: CDR1 SGHTA, CDR2 FQGNSA. The CDR3 covers 16 residues. The CDR3: CASSLAQTGGLYEQYF. The CDR3, as DNA: TGTGCCAGCAGCTTAGCGCAGACAGGGGGCCTGTACGAGCAGTACTTC. The whole variable domain, remainder taken from reference TRBV7-2 and TRBJ2-7, is GAGVSQSPSNKVTEKGKDVELRCDPISGHTALYWYRQSLGQGLEFLIYFQGNSAPDKSGLPSDRFSAERTGGSVSTLTIQRTQQEDSAVYLCASSLAQTGGLYEQYFGPGTRLTVT.

The chain has TRBV21-1 and TRBJ2-3; the table's D gene call, TRBD1, was not cross checked with the DNA. TRBV21-1 is recorded as a pseudogene. This CDR3 is built from 17 residues. The CDR3 DNA reads TGTGCCAGCATCACAAAAACAGGGGAGTCGGAGACAGATACGCAGTATTTT. Amino acids: CASITKTGESETDTQYF.

The chain joins TRBV11-2 to TRBJ2-3; TRBD2 aligns across 10 bases. The CDR3 extends over 18 amino acids. From germline, CDR1 is SGHAT and CDR2 FQNNGV. Trimming removed 5 bases from V and 5 bases from J; junction bases left unmatched: 16. The CDR3 nucleotides are TGTGCCAGCAGCCCAGTCCGCTTTAGCGGGGGGCGGGTAGATACGCAGTATTTT. This gives the protein CASSPVRFSGGRVDTQYF. Full variable domain (outside the CDR3, taken from reference TRBV11-2 and TRBJ2-3): EAGVAQSPRYKIIEKRQSVAFWCNPISGHATLYWYQQILGQGPKLLIQFQNNGVVDDSQLPKDRFSAERLKGVDSTLKIQPAKLEDSAVYLCASSPVRFSGGRVDTQYFGPGTRLTVL.